This TCR beta chain was identified in a study of T cells expressing NK-cell markers. Study as a whole: The eight sequenced donors comprised seven who were HCMV-seropositive and one who was seronegative. Study observations and caveats: Similarly, these clonotypes led the CD3+CD56-NKG2C+ fraction as well in a handful of donors.

The CDR3 runs to 18 residues. CDR1 and CDR2 (germline): SGHVS, FQNEAQ. 5'RACE template switching built TCR beta cDNA with unique molecular identifiers. TCRdb derives one entry per CDR3 protein from the 5' RACE reads, leaving out DNA. The sample has 550,000 or so distinct CDR3 sequences. For this clonotype: Its antigen is not identified.

This TCR was sampled from a man younger than 35 in good health. The V gene is TRBV7-8, the J gene TRBJ2-3; TCRdb names TRBD1, which stays unverified in the absence of DNA. The sequencing sample was made of blood T cells: a sorted CD56 or NKG2C T cell subset, CD4+ or CD8+ T cells, or bulk PBMC T cells (not recorded which). CDR3 amino acids: CASSSPLGGELSGDTQYF.